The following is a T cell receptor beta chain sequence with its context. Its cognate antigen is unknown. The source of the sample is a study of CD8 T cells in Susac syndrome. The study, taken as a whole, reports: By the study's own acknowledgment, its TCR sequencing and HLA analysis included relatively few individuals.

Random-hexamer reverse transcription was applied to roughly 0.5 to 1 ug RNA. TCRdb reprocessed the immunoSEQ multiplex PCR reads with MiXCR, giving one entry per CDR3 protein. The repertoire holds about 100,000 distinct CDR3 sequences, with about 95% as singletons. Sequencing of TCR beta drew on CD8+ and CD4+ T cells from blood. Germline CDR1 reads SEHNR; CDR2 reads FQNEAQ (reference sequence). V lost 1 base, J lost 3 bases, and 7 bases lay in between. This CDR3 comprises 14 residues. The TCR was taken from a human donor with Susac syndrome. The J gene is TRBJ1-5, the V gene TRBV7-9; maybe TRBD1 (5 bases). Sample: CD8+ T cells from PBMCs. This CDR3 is CASSLGGTNQPQHF. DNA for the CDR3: TGTGCCAGCAGCTTAGGCGGGACCAATCAGCCCCAGCATTTT.